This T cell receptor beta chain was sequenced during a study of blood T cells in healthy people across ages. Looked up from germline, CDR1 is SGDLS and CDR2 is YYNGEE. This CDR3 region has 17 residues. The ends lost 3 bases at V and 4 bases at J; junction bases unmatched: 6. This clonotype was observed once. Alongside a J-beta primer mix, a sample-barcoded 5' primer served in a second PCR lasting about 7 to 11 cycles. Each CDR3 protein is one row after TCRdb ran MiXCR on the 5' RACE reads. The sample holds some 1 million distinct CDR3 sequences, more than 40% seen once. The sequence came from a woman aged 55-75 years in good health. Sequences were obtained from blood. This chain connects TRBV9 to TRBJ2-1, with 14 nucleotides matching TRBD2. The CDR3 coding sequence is TGTGCCAGCAGCGCCGGACTAGCGGGGGGCTCATACAATGAGCAGTTCTTC. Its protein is CASSAGLAGGSYNEQFF. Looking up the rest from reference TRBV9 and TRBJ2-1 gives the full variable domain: DSGVTQTPKHLITATGQRVTLRCSPRSGDLSVYWYQQSLDQGLQFLIQYYNGEERAKGNILERFSAQQFPDLHSELNLSSLELGDSALYFCASSAGLAGGSYNEQFFGPGTRLTVL.